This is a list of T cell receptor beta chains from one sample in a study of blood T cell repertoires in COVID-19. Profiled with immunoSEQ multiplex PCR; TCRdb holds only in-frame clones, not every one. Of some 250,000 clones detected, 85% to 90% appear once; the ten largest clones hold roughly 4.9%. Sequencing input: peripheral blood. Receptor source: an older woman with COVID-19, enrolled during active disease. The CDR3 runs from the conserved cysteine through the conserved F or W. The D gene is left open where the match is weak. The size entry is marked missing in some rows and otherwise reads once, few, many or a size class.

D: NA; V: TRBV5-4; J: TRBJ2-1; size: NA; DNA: TGTGCCAGCAGCTTGAGGTCAGCGGATCTTTACAATGAGCAGTTCTTC; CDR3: CASSLRSADLYNEQFF
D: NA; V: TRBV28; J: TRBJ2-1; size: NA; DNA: TGTGCCATCGCGGGAAGCCGGGGCCTGGGCAATGAGCAGTTCTTC; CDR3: CAIAGSRGLGNEQFF
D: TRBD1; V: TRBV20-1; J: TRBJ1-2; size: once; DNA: TGCAGTGCTAGTGGACAGGGAGGAGGTGGCTACACCTTC; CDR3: CSASGQGGGGYTF
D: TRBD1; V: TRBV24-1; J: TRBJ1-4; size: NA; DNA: TGTGCCACCAGTGATTTTTTGACAGGGGGCCGGGAAAAACTGTTTTTT; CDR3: CATSDFLTGGREKLFF
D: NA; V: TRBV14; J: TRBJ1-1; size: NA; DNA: TGTGCCAGCAGCCCGAGACAGGTGCTTTGGAACACTGAAGCTTTCTTT; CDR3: CASSPRQVLWNTEAFF
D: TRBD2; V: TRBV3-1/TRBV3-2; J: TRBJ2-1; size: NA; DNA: TGTGCCAGCAGCCACGTGGCGCTAGCGGGAGTCTCTGAGCAGTTCTTC; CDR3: CASSHVALAGVSEQFF
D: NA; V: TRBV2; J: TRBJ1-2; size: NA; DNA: TGTGCCAGCAGGCCGGGACACCTTACTAACTATGGCTACACCTTC; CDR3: CASRPGHLTNYGYTF
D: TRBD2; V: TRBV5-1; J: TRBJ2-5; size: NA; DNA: TGCGCCAGCAGCTTAGCCGGGACTAGCGTCCAAGAGACCCAGTACTTC; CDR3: CASSLAGTSVQETQYF
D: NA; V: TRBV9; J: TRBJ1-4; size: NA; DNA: TGTGCCAGCAGCCCCCAGGGGTCAACTAATGAAAAACTGTTTTTT; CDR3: CASSPQGSTNEKLFF
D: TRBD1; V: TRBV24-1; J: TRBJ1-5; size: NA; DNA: TGTGCCACCAGTGAGTCCACAACAGGGGTAGGCAGCAATCAGCCCCAGCATTTT; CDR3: CATSESTTGVGSNQPQHF
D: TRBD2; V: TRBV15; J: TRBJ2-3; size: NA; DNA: TGTGCCACCAGCAGAGGGGGAGGGACTAGAAGATTTGATACGCAGTATTTT; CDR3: CATSRGGGTRRFDTQYF
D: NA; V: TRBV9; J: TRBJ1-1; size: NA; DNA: TGTGCCAGCAGCGTAGGGCAAAGCGGTGAAGCTTTCTTT; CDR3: CASSVGQSGEAFF
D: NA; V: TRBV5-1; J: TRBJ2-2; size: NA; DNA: TGCGCCAGCAGCTTGGCACAATCAAACACCGGGGAGCTGTTTTTT; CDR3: CASSLAQSNTGELFF
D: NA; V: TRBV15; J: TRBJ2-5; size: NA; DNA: TGTGCCACCAGCAGATCAGGGGTAGACCAAGAGACCCAGTACTTC; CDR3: CATSRSGVDQETQYF
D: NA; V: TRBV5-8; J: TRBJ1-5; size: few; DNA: TGTGCCAGCAGCTTGGCCGCCTCTACTCGCAATCAGCCCCAGCATTTT; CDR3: CASSLAASTRNQPQHF
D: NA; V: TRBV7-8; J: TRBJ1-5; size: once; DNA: TGTGCCAGCAGCTCCTACGACAGGTTATCTCAGCCCCAGCATTTT; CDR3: CASSSYDRLSQPQHF
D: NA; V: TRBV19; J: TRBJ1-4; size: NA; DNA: TGTGCCAGTAGTATCGGTGTTCGCGGCCGAGATGAAAAACTGTTTTTT; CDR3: CASSIGVRGRDEKLFF
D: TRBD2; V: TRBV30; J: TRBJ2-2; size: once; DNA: TGTGCCTGGAGTAACCCAGCGGGAGGGCCGACCGGGGAGCTGTTTTTT; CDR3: CAWSNPAGGPTGELFF
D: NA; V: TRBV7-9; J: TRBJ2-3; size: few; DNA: TGTGCCAGCACCCCCAAGGAGAGTATGAGCACAGATACGCAGTATTTT; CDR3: CASTPKESMSTDTQYF
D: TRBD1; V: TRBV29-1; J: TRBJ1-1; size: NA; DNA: TGCAGCGTTGGCGGGACAGGGGTTTTCGCTGAAGCTTTCTTT; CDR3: CSVGGTGVFAEAFF
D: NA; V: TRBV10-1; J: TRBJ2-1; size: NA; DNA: TGCGCCAGCGGTGCTGGGCCTGAGCAGTTCTTC; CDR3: CASGAGPEQFF
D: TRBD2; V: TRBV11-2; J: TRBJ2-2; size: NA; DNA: TGTGCCAGCAGCCAGAGAAGCGGGAGTATCACCGGGGAGCTGTTTTTT; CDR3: CASSQRSGSITGELFF
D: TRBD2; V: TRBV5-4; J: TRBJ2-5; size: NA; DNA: TGTGCCAGCAGCGGACTGACTAGCGGGAGCGTTCAAGAGACCCAGTACTTC; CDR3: CASSGLTSGSVQETQYF
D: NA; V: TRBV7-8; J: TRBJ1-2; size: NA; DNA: TGTGCCAGCAGCTTAGGACTTAACTATGGCTACACCTTC; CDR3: CASSLGLNYGYTF
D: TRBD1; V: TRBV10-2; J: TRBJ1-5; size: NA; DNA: TGCGCCAGCAGTGTAACAGGGGATAAGCCCCAGCATTTT; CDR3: CASSVTGDKPQHF
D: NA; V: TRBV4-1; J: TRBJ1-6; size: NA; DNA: TGCGCCAGCACTGCAGGCCCCCACAGGGATTCACCCCTCCACTTT; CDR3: CASTAGPHRDSPLHF
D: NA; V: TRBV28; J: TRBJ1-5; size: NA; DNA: TGTGCCAGCAGTTTAAATCCACACTATAGCAATCAGCCCCAGCATTTT; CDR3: CASSLNPHYSNQPQHF
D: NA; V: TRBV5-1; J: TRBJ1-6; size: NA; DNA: TGCGCCAGCAGCTTGGGGTCAGGGCACAAGACCTTCCACTTT; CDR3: CASSLGSGHKTFHF
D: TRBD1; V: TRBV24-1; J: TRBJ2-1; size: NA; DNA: TGTGCCACCAGGATTAGGACAGGGGGCAGGGATGAGCAGTTCTTC; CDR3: CATRIRTGGRDEQFF
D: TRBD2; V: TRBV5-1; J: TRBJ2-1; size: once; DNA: TGCGCCAGCAGCTGGATAAATTCGGGGGGTGAGCAGTTCTTC; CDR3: CASSWINSGGEQFF
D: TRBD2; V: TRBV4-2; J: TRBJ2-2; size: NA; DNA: TGTGCCAGCAGGCCAACTAGCGGGAGAATCACCGGGGAGCTGTTTTTT; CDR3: CASRPTSGRITGELFF
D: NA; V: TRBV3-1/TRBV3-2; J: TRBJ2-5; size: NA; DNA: TGTGCCAGCAGTCCCACAGGGCCCGGGGAGACCCAGTACTTC; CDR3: CASSPTGPGETQYF
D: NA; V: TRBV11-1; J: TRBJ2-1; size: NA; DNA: TGTGCCAGCAGCTTAGCCTATGAGCAGTTCTTC; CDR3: CASSLAYEQFF